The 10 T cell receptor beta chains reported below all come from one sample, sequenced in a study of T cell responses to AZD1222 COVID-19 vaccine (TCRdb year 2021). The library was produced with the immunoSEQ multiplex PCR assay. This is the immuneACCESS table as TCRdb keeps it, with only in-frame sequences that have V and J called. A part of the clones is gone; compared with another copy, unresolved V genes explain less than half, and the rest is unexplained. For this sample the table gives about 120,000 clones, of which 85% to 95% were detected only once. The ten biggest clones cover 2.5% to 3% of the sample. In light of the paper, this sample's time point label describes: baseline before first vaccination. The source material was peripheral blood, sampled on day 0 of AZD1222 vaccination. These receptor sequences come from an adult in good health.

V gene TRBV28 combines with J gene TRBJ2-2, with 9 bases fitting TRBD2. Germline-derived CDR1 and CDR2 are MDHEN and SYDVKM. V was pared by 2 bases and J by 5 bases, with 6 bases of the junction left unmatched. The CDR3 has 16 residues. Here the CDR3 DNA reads TGTGCCAGCAGTTTAACAGGCGGGAGGGGGACCGGGGAGCTGTTTTTT. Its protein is CASSLTGGRGTGELFF.

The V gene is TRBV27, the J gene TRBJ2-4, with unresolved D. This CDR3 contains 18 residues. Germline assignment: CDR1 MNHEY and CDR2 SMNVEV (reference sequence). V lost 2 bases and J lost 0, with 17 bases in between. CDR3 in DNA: TGTGCCAGCAGTTTAGGAGCTCCCCCGACGGGAGCCAAAAACATTCAGTACTTC. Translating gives CASSLGAPPTGAKNIQYF.

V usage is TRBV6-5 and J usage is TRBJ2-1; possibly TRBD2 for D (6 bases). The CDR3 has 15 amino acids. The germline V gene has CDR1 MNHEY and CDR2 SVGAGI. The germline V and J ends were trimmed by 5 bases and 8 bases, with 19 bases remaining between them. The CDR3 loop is CASSIGTATSHEQFF. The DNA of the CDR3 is TGTGCCAGCAGTATTGGGACTGCGACCTCGCATGAGCAGTTCTTC.

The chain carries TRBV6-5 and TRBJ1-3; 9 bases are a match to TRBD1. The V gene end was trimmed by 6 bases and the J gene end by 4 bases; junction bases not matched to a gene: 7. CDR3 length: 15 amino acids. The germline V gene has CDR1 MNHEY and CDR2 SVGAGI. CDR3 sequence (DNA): TGTGCCAGCAGAACAGGGGGCTATCTCGGAAACACCATATATTTT. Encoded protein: CASRTGGYLGNTIYF.

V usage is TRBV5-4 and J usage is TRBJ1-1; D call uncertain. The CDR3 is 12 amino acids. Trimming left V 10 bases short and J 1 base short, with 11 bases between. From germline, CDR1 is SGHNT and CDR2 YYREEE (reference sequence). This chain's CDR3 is CAGWEGNTEAFF. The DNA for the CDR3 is TGTGCCGGCTGGGAGGGGAACACTGAAGCTTTCTTT.

The CDR3 region is CASSVGTSGGTDTQYF. The CDR3 DNA is TGTGCCAGCAGTGTGGGGACTAGCGGAGGCACAGATACGCAGTATTTT. The chain recombines TRBV2 with TRBJ2-3; the match to TRBD2 covers 11 bases. CDR3 size: 16 residues. J gave up 1 base and V 4 bases, and 4 bases lay outside the gene matches. Germline-derived CDR1 and CDR2 are SNHLY and FYNNEI.

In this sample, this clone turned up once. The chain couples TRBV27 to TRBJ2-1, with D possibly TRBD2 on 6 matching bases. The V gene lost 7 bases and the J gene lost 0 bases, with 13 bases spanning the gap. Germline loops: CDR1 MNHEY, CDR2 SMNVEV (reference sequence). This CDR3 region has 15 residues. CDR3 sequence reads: CASNSGFPSYNEQFF. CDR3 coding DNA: TGTGCCAGCAACAGCGGGTTTCCCTCCTACAATGAGCAGTTCTTC.

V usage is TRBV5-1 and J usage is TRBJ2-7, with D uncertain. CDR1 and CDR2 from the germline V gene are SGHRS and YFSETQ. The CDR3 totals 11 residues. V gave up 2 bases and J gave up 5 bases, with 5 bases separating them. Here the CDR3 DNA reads TGCGCCAGCAGCTTTTCGGACGAGCAGTACTTC. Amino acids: CASSFSDEQYF.

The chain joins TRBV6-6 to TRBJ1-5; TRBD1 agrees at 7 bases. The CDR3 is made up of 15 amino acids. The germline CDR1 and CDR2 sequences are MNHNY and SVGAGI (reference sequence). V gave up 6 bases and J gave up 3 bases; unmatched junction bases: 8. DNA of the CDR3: TGTGCCAGCAGCAAAACGGGACAGAACAATCAGCCCCAGCATTTT. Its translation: CASSKTGQNNQPQHF.

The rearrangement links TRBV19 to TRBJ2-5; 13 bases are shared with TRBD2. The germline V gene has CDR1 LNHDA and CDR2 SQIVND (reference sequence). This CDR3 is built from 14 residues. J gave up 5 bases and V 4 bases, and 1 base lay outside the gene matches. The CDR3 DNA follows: TGTGCCAGTAGTACGGGACTAGCGGGGGAGACCCAGTACTTC. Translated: CASSTGLAGETQYF.